The 5 T cell receptor beta chains presented below share a single source sample, sequenced in a study of long-term antiretroviral therapy in people with HIV. Runs used v3.0 of the immunoSEQ assay and were done at survey level. Sequencing used immunoSEQ multiplex PCR; TCRdb keeps in-frame clones, though not all of them. The table records about 22,000 clones, around 84% of them present only once. This sample comprised unsorted PBMCs, obtained 1.3 years after starting antiretroviral therapy. These receptors all come from a man aged 55 to 70 with HIV.

V usage is TRBV11-2 and J usage is TRBJ2-2; D is uncertain. The germline V and J ends were trimmed by 3 bases and 7 bases, with 12 bases remaining between them. Germline CDR1 SGHAT, CDR2 FQNNGV. The CDR3 extends over 14 amino acids. The CDR3 spells CASSLGIEIGELFF. The DNA for the CDR3 is TGTGCCAGCAGCTTGGGTATCGAGATCGGGGAGCTGTTTTTT.

This clone was seen a few times. The V and J genes are TRBV5-4 and TRBJ2-2; TRBD1 agrees at 7 bases. Trimming cost V 4 bases and J 9 bases; bases outside gene matches: 12. Germline-derived CDR1 and CDR2 are SGHNT and YYREEE (reference sequence). This CDR3 spans 15 amino acids. CDR3 residues: CASSLWTGSVRELFF. In DNA form, the CDR3 reads TGTGCCAGCAGCCTCTGGACAGGTTCGGTCCGGGAGCTGTTTTTT.

This chain links TRBV5-1 with TRBJ2-3, with 11 bases identical to TRBD1. Per germline, CDR1 SGHRS and CDR2 YFSETQ. This CDR3 has 15 amino acids. With V trimmed by 2 bases and J by 5 bases, 4 bases remained unmatched. The CDR3 region is CASSLGQGAGDTQYF. In nucleotides, the CDR3 is TGCGCCAGCAGCTTAGGACAGGGGGCGGGAGATACGCAGTATTTT.

J is TRBJ1-5 and V is TRBV19; TRBD1 aligns across 7 bases. V lost 7 bases, J lost 4 bases, and 13 bases stayed unmatched. The germline CDR1 and CDR2 sequences are LNHDA and SQIVND (reference sequence). CDR3 length equals 16 residues. As DNA, the CDR3 is TGTGCCAGTAAAGCCAAAGGGACAGCTGATAATCAGCCCCAGCATTTT. It translates to CASKAKGTADNQPQHF.

The chain recombines TRBV10-1 with TRBJ2-1, with a tentative D call TRBD2 (6 bases). Trimming took 3 bases from V and 2 from J, leaving 11 bases between them. The CDR3 length is 15 residues. Germline assignment: CDR1 WNHNN and CDR2 SYGVQD (reference sequence). CDR3 region: CASSERRDPYNEQFF. Here the CDR3 DNA reads TGCGCCAGCAGTGAAAGGCGGGACCCCTACAATGAGCAGTTCTTC.